These 26 T cell receptor beta chains were all obtained from the same sample, sequenced in a study of blood T cell repertoires in COVID-19. Here immunoSEQ multiplex PCR was the method, and the copy in TCRdb shows in-frame clones only, minus some. Of hundreds of thousands of clones in the sample, less than 90% were seen once. Material: peripheral blood. The receptors here all came from a woman in her sixties or seventies with COVID-19, enrolled during active disease.

The rearrangement uses TRBV27 and TRBJ2-7, with no clear D. The CDR3 totals 11 residues. V was pared by 6 bases and J by 3 bases, with 6 bases between. The germline V gene has CDR1 MNHEY and CDR2 SMNVEV (reference sequence). CDR3 sequence (DNA): TGTGCCAGCAGATCTTTCTACGAGCAGTACTTC. This gives the protein CASRSFYEQYF.

The CDR3 DNA reads as TGTGCCACTTCGACAGGGAGTTACGAGCAGTACTTC. Its protein product is CATSTGSYEQYF. The gene calls are TRBV19 and TRBJ2-7; 7 nucleotides agree with TRBD1. The CDR3 sequence is 12 residues long. Germline lookup yields CDR1 LNHDA and CDR2 SQIVND (reference sequence). After removal of 10 bases from V and 4 bases from J, the junction contained 7 bases not matched to a gene.

The genes are TRBV11-3 and TRBJ1-1; D is uncertain. Trimming stripped 3 bases from V and 4 bases from J, with 9 bases between. The CDR3 is 13 residues long. The germline V gene has CDR1 SGHNT and CDR2 YENEEA. DNA of the CDR3: TGTGCCAGCAGCTTTGACCGAGGCACTGAAGCTTTCTTT. Its protein product is CASSFDRGTEAFF.

The chain combines TRBV11-2 with TRBJ2-3; no firm D call. The germline V and J ends were trimmed by 6 bases and 3 bases, with 4 bases remaining between them. Germline lookup yields CDR1 SGHAT and CDR2 FQNNGV. This CDR3 spans 11 amino acids. CDR3: CASSRTDTQYF. CDR3 DNA sequence: TGTGCCAGCAGTCGTACAGATACGCAGTATTTT.

The chain couples TRBV21-1 to TRBJ2-7; the D call TRBD1 from the table was never checked on the DNA. TRBV21-1 is deemed a pseudogene. This CDR3 is built from 14 residues. CDR3 in DNA: TGTGCCAGCAGCAAAGTCGGCAGGGGGTACGAGCAGTACTTC. This encodes CASSKVGRGYEQYF.

This clone showed up just once. V usage is TRBV6-1 and J usage is TRBJ1-5, with a tentative D call TRBD1 (5 bases). Germline CDR1 and CDR2: MNHNS and SASEGT. This CDR3 spans 16 amino acids. V shed 3 bases and J shed 7 bases, with 19 bases lying between them. This CDR3 reads CASSEEGPGIGQPQHF. In nucleotides, the CDR3 is TGTGCCAGCAGTGAGGAGGGGCCAGGTATCGGGCAGCCCCAGCATTTT.

The J gene is TRBJ2-1, the V gene TRBV5-1; 11 nucleotides agree with TRBD2. Germline CDR1 and CDR2: SGHRS and YFSETQ. The CDR3 length is 15 residues. The V and J ends lost 5 bases and 7 bases, in that order; junction bases with no gene match: 8. The CDR3 DNA is TGCGCCAGCAGGGAGACTAGCGGGGAAAAAAATGAGCAGTTCTTC. Encoded protein: CASRETSGEKNEQFF.

This clone was seen only once. This chain uses TRBV5-1 with TRBJ2-1, with a possible D match to TRBD1 (5 bases). Trimming cost V 1 base and J 4 bases, with 12 bases left between them. The CDR3 has 15 amino acids. In germline, CDR1 is SGHRS, CDR2 YFSETQ. CDR3 residues: CASSLLGRDYNEQFF. In nucleotides, the CDR3 is TGCGCCAGCAGCTTGTTGGGCAGGGATTACAATGAGCAGTTCTTC.

This rearrangement joins TRBV14 to TRBJ1-3; TRBD1 matches 9 bases. The junction had 5 bases not matched to a gene; V was cut back by 2 bases and J by 0 bases. The CDR3 loop spans 17 amino acids. The germline V gene encodes CDR1 SGHDN and CDR2 FVKESK. CDR3 sequence reads: CASSQTGGPVSGNTIYF. The CDR3 DNA follows: TGTGCCAGCAGCCAAACAGGGGGCCCCGTCTCTGGAAACACCATATATTTT.

V gene TRBV5-6 combines with J gene TRBJ2-7; no reliable D call. The CDR3 is 13 amino acids. The V end was cut by 0 bases, the J end by 6 bases, with 10 bases between. Germline CDR1 is SGHDT and CDR2 is YYEEEE. The CDR3 sequence: CASSLALAAEQYF. The CDR3 DNA is TGTGCCAGCAGCTTGGCTTTGGCGGCCGAGCAGTACTTC.

V usage is TRBV28 and J usage is TRBJ1-1; D perhaps matches TRBD1 (6 bases). Germline loops: CDR1 MDHEN, CDR2 SYDVKM. The CDR3 is 14 amino acids. Deletions cut 3 bases from V and 1 base from J, with 9 bases between. In nucleotides, the CDR3 is TGTGCCAGCAGTTTTTACAGGGAGAACACTGAAGCTTTCTTT. Encoded protein: CASSFYRENTEAFF.

Here the CDR3 reads CASSLVTNTGELFF. CDR3 in DNA: TGTGCCAGCAGCTTAGTAACGAACACCGGGGAGCTGTTTTTT. This sequence joins TRBV7-8 and TRBJ2-2; D is uncertain. The CDR3 length is 14 residues. Between the trimmed V and J ends, which lost 1 base and 0 bases, there was a span of 3 bases. The germline gives CDR1 SGHVS, CDR2 FQNEAQ.

This chain joins TRBV5-1 and TRBJ1-6; 8 bases align to TRBD1. Germline assignment: CDR1 SGHRS and CDR2 YFSETQ. The CDR3 has 15 residues. The junction had 8 bases not matched to a gene; V was cut back by 4 bases and J by 8 bases. Here the CDR3 reads CASSPRTGPDSPLHF. The CDR3, as DNA: TGCGCCAGCAGCCCTAGGACAGGGCCGGATTCACCCCTCCACTTT.

This chain joins TRBV19 and TRBJ2-2, with D tentatively TRBD2 (6 bases). Germline lookup yields CDR1 LNHDA and CDR2 SQIVND (reference sequence). The germline V and J ends were trimmed by 5 bases and 7 bases, with 17 bases remaining between them. The CDR3 length is 15 residues. The CDR3: CASSWDPGGIGELFF. The CDR3 DNA reads TGTGCCAGTAGTTGGGACCCCGGCGGGATCGGGGAGCTGTTTTTT.

The J gene is TRBJ2-1, the V gene TRBV15, with 10 nucleotides matching TRBD2. The CDR3 sequence is 17 residues long. Per germline, CDR1 LNHNV and CDR2 YYDKDF (reference sequence). V was pared by 3 bases and J by 4 bases, with 9 bases of the junction left unmatched. CDR3 nucleotide sequence: TGTGCCACCAGCAGGACTATAGCGGGGGGCGTATACAATGAGCAGTTCTTC. Translating gives CATSRTIAGGVYNEQFF.

V and J are TRBV6-5 and TRBJ1-2; a possible D gene is TRBD1 (6 bases). The CDR3 covers 15 residues. V lost 6 bases and J 4 bases, leaving 18 bases between the germline ends. Germline-derived CDR1 and CDR2 are MNHEY and SVGAGI. DNA of the CDR3: TGTGCCAGCAGCGGACAGATCACCTCGGTCTATGGCTACACCTTC. Its protein is CASSGQITSVYGYTF.

This clone occurred a few times. The rearrangement links TRBV12-5 to TRBJ1-1; D is uncertain. The CDR3 is made up of 13 amino acids. Trimming stripped 2 bases from V and 4 bases from J, with 8 bases between. Germline-derived CDR1 and CDR2 are LGHNT and FRNRAP. This CDR3 reads CASGLSGSTEAFF. The CDR3 bases are TGTGCTAGTGGTTTGAGTGGGAGCACTGAAGCTTTCTTT.

The V and J genes are TRBV18 and TRBJ2-7, with D possibly matching TRBD1 (7 bases). With 2 bases removed from V and 0 bases from J, the gap between germline ends came to 11 bases. The CDR3 totals 15 residues. The germline gives CDR1 KGHSH, CDR2 LQKENI. The CDR3 spells CASSPGGGLSYEQYF. Here the CDR3 DNA reads TGTGCCAGCTCACCAGGAGGGGGCCTCTCCTACGAGCAGTACTTC.

V and J are TRBV4-2 and TRBJ1-1; TRBD1 aligns across 7 bases. Germline V CDR1 and CDR2: LGHNA, YNFKEQ. The CDR3 extends over 15 amino acids. V lost 0 bases, J lost 5 bases, and 6 bases stayed unmatched. CDR3 in amino acids: CASSQDLRQGTEAFF. The CDR3 DNA is TGTGCCAGCAGCCAAGATCTGAGACAGGGAACTGAAGCTTTCTTT.

The V call is TRBV19, the J call TRBJ1-1; unclear D gene. CDR1 and CDR2 from the germline V gene are LNHDA and SQIVND (reference sequence). The length of the CDR3 is 13 residues. V was cut by 4 bases and J by 4 bases, with 10 bases left in between. CDR3: CASSTKVSTEAFF. The CDR3 bases are TGTGCCAGTAGTACAAAAGTGAGCACTGAAGCTTTCTTT.

This sequence joins TRBV18 and TRBJ2-1, with D perhaps matching TRBD2 (6 bases). Per germline, CDR1 KGHSH and CDR2 LQKENI. The ends were cut back, 5 bases at V and 5 bases at J, with 22 bases in the middle. This CDR3 is built from 17 residues. DNA for the CDR3: TGTGCCAGCTCAACCCGGGACTTAGAATTGCTGGACAATGAGCAGTTCTTC. It is translated as CASSTRDLELLDNEQFF. Combining the CDR3 with reference TRBV18 and TRBJ2-1 gives the whole variable domain NAGVMQNPRHLVRRRGQEARLRCSPMKGHSHVYWYRQLPEEGLKFMVYLQKENIIDESGMPKERFSAEFPKEGPSILRIQQVVRGDSAAYFCASSTRDLELLDNEQFFGPGTRLTVL.

The chain couples TRBV2 to TRBJ2-3; 12 bases are shared with TRBD2. Trimming cost V 6 bases and J 4 bases; bases outside gene matches: 11. The germline V gene encodes CDR1 SNHLY and CDR2 FYNNEI. This CDR3 comprises 17 residues. The CDR3 nucleotides are TGTGCCAGCAGCAAGGCTAGCGGGGGGGCCTCCCCAGATACGCAGTATTTT. Its protein product is CASSKASGGASPDTQYF.

In this sample, this clone turned up once. This chain links TRBV30 with TRBJ2-7; D is possibly TRBD2 (5 bases). The V end lost 2 bases, the J end lost 5 bases, and 13 bases lay between the germline ends. Germline values: CDR1 GTSNPN, CDR2 SVGIG (reference sequence). The CDR3 extends over 13 amino acids. CDR3 coding DNA: TGTGCCTGGAGTCTACGGGCGGGCCACGAGCAGTACTTC. Amino acid sequence: CAWSLRAGHEQYF.

The J gene is TRBJ1-2, the V gene TRBV30; D ambiguous. V lost 3 bases, J lost 8 bases, and 10 bases lay in between. The CDR3 contains 11 residues. Germline V gene sequence: CDR1 GTSNPN, CDR2 SVGIG (reference sequence). CDR3 protein: CAWRAPRGYTF. In nucleotides, the CDR3 is TGTGCCTGGAGGGCCCCGCGGGGCTACACCTTC.

This clone was picked up one time. The chain is built from TRBV2 and TRBJ2-5, with TRBD2 as a possible D gene (6 bases). The ends were cut back, 6 bases at V and 1 base at J, with 12 bases in the middle. Germline loops: CDR1 SNHLY, CDR2 FYNNEI. This CDR3 region has 14 residues. CDR3 region: CASRGRWTQETQYF. CDR3 in DNA: TGTGCCAGCAGGGGGAGGTGGACCCAAGAGACCCAGTACTTC.

The chain employs TRBV12-3 or TRBV12-4 and TRBJ2-7; D gene ambiguous. The CDR3 consists of 13 residues. V gave up 3 bases and J gave up 2 bases, with 8 bases separating them. The CDR3 DNA reads as TGTGCCAGCAGTTTCTCCGGTCCCTACGAGCAGTACTTC. Protein product: CASSFSGPYEQYF.